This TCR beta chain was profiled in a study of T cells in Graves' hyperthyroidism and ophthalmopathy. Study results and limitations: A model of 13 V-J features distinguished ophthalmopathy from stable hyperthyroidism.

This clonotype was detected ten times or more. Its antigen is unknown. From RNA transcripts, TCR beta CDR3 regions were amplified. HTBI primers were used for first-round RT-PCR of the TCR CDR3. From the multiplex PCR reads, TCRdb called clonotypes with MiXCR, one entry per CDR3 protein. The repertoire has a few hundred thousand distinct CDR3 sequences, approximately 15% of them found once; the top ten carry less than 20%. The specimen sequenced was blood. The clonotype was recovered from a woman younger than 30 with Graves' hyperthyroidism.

CDR3 sequence (DNA): TGTGCCAGTAACCATGTTGGAGCTAACTATGGCTACACCTTC. This translates into CASNHVGANYGYTF. The V gene is TRBV19, the J gene TRBJ1-2; no clear D gene. V lost 7 bases, J lost 0 bases, and 12 bases lay in between. This CDR3 comprises 14 residues. Germline CDR1 is LNHDA and CDR2 is SQIVND (reference sequence). The full variable domain, completed using reference TRBV19 and TRBJ1-2, is DGGITQSPKYLFRKEGQNVTLSCEQNLNHDAMYWYRQDPGQGLRLIYYSQIVNDFQKGDIAEGYSVSREKKESFPLTVTSAQKNPTAFYLCASNHVGANYGYTFGSGTRLTVV.